In this sample, the clone carrying this T cell receptor beta chain turned up many times. Its target is unknown. The sample is drawn from a study of T cells in Graves' hyperthyroidism and ophthalmopathy. RNA transcripts provided the source from which TCR beta CDR3 regions were amplified. An initial round of RT-PCR targeting the TCR CDR3 relied on the HTBI primer set. A single record per CDR3 protein comes from TCRdb applying MiXCR to the multiplex PCR reads. The data contain hundreds of thousands of distinct CDR3 sequences, 14% of them seen just once; the ten biggest clones take up around 12%. Each diagnosis drew on symptoms, thyroxine, TRAb, thyroid ultrasound and orbital computed tomography findings. Deletions cut 0 bases from V and 2 bases from J, with 11 bases between. The germline gives CDR1 SGHRS, CDR2 YFSETQ. This CDR3 region has 16 residues. The study's findings and limits: Most clonotypes that expanded in the thyroid above 0.001 also showed up in blood. Separating ophthalmopathy from stable hyperthyroidism was achieved by a 13 V-J model.

This receptor was obtained from a woman between 45 and 65 years old with Graves' ophthalmopathy. The source material was blood. This chain uses TRBV5-1 with TRBJ2-2, with a weak D call TRBD2 (7 bases). The CDR3 DNA is TGCGCCAGCAGCTTGGAGGGGGGGCTCAACACCGGGGAGCTGTTTTTT. It encodes CASSLEGGLNTGELFF.